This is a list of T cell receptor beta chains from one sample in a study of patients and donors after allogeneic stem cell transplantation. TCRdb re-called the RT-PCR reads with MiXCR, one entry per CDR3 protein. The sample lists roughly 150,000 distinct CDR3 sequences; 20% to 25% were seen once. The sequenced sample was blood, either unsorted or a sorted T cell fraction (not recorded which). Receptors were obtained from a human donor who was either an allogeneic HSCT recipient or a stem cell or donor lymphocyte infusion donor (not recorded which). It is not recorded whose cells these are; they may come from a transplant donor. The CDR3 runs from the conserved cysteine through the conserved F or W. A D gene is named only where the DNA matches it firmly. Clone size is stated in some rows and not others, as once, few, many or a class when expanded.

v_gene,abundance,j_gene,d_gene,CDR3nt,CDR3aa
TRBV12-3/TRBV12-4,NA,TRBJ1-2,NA,TGTGCCAGCAGTTTAAGCCCGACTCGGGGCTACACCTTC,CASSLSPTRGYTF
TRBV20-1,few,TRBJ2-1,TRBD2,TGCAGTGCACGGCTAGCGGGAGGGAGTGAGCAGTTCTTC,CSARLAGGSEQFF
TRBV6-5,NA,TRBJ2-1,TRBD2,TGTGCCAGCAGCCAACGAACAGGACTAGCGGGCCGGAATGAGCAGTTCTTC,CASSQRTGLAGRNEQFF
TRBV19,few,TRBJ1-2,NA,TGTGCCAGTATCAATAAGGTGGGACCGAGAGGCTACACCTTC,CASINKVGPRGYTF
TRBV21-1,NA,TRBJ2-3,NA,TGTGCCAGCAGCCCACCCCAGGGCTCTAAGACAGATACGCAGTATTTT,CASSPPQGSKTDTQYF
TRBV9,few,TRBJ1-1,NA,TGTGCCAGCAGCGTAGGTCCGGTCACTGAAGCTTTCTTT,CASSVGPVTEAFF
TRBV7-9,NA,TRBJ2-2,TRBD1,TGTGCCAGCAGCTTTGGGCAGGGGGCATCCGGGGAGCTGTTTTTT,CASSFGQGASGELFF
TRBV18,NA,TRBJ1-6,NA,TGTGCCAGCTCACCACAGTTGGGTTGGAATTCACCCCTCCACTTT,CASSPQLGWNSPLHF
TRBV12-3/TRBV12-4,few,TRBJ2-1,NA,TGTGCCAGCAGTTTCCCGACTAGCTACAATGAGCAGTTCTTC,CASSFPTSYNEQFF
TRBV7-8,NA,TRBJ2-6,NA,TGTGCCAGCAGCTTATTCGGGAGCTCGCGCGGGGCCAACGTCCTGACTTTC,CASSLFGSSRGANVLTF
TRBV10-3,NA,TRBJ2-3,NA,TGTGCCATCAGACAGGGAGAGGATACGCAGTATTTT,CAIRQGEDTQYF
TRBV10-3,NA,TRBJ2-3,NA,TGTGCCATCAGTGATCACGGATTTTGGGCTACGCAGTATTTT,CAISDHGFWATQYF
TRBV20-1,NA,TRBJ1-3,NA,TGCAGTGCTAGAGTGTTCGTAGGGGACCCTGGAAACACCATATATTTT,CSARVFVGDPGNTIYF
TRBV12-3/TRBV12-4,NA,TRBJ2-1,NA,TGTGCCAGCGGACTCGAGAATGAGAATGAGCAGTTCTTC,CASGLENENEQFF
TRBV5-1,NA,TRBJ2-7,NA,TGCGCCAGCAGCCCCGGACACGGCTACGAGCAGTACTTC,CASSPGHGYEQYF
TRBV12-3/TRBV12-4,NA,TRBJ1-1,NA,TGTGCCAGCAGATACATTAGTAGATCCACTGAAGCTTTCTTT,CASRYISRSTEAFF
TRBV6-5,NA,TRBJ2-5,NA,TGTGCCAGCAGTTACGCCCAAGGCCAAGAGACCCAGTACTTC,CASSYAQGQETQYF
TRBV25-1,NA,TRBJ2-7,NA,TGTGCCAGCAGTGAATACAGCGGCCCTCTCTACGAGCAGTACTTC,CASSEYSGPLYEQYF
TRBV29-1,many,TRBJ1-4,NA,TGCAGCGTGGGGACGGTCGAGAGGGAAAAACTGTTTTTT,CSVGTVEREKLFF
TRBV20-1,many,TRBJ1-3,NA,TGCAGTGCAACCCGGGGGTTGGCTGGAAACACCATATATTTT,CSATRGLAGNTIYF
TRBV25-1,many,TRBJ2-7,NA,TGTGCCAGCAGTGACTCTCCCTACGAGCAGTACTTC,CASSDSPYEQYF
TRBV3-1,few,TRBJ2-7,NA,TGTGCCAGCAGCTCCCGGACGGTGAGCAGCTCCTACGAGCAGTACTTC,CASSSRTVSSSYEQYF
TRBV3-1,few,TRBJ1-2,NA,TGTGCCAGCAGCGACGTACCTGACTTCCTGGGTCGGACTAACTATGGCTACACCTTC,CASSDVPDFLGRTNYGYTF
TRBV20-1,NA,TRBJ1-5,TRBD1,TGCAGTGCTGCTCGGACAGGGGGCGGTCAGCCCCAGCATTTT,CSAARTGGGQPQHF
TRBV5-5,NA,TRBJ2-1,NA,TGTGCCAGCAGCTTGTACGAGTACAATGAGCAGTTCTTC,CASSLYEYNEQFF
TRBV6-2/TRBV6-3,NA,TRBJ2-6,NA,TGTGCCAGCAGTAGAGACGGTTCTGGGGCCAACGTCCTGACTTTC,CASSRDGSGANVLTF
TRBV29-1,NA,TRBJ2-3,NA,TGCAGCACTCACGCGGTGGATACGCAGTATTTT,CSTHAVDTQYF
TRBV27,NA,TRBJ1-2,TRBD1,TGTGCCAGCAGTCAAAGGGACAGGGATACAGGTGGCTACACCTTC,CASSQRDRDTGGYTF
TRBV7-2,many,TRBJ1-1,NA,TGTGCCAGCAGCTCATACCTACTGATGGAAGCTTTCTTT,CASSSYLLMEAFF
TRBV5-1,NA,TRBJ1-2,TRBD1,TGCGCCAGCAGCTTGGGGCATACAGGGGGCGCTTCTAACTATGGCTACACCTTC,CASSLGHTGGASNYGYTF
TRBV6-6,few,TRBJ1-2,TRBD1,TGTGCCAGCAGTTACTCGAAGGGGGCGCAGGATGGCTACACCTTC,CASSYSKGAQDGYTF
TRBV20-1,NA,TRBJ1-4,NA,TGCAGTGCCTTCAGGGGTACGGATGAAAAACTGTTTTTT,CSAFRGTDEKLFF
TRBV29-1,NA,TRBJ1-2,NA,TGCAGCGTTGTTAGTCAGGGTTACTATGGCTACACCTTC,CSVVSQGYYGYTF
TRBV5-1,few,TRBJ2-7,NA,TGCGCCAGCAGCTTGGAGGTCTTGGGCAACGAGCAGTACTTC,CASSLEVLGNEQYF
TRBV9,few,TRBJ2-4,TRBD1,TGTGCCAGCAGCGTAGGGACAGGGATGCACATTCAGTACTTC,CASSVGTGMHIQYF
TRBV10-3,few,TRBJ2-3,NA,TGTGCCATCAGTGATTGGGGGGCCATAATCGCAGATACGCAGTATTTT,CAISDWGAIIADTQYF
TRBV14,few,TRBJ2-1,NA,TGTGCCAGCAGCCAAGAATGGTGGCAGAAAATAAACAATGAGCAGTTCTTC,CASSQEWWQKINNEQFF
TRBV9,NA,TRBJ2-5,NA,TGTGCCAGCAGCGGGGGGGCAGAGACCCAGTACTTC,CASSGGAETQYF
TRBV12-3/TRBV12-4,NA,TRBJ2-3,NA,TGTGCCACCAAAGCGGGTGCCCGATACACAGATACGCAGTATTTT,CATKAGARYTDTQYF
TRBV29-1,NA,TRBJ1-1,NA,TGCAGCGTTGAAAACAGAGGGCGCTGGACTGAAGCTTTCTTT,CSVENRGRWTEAFF
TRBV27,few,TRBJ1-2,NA,TGTGCCAGCAGTTTATCGTGGGCTAACTATGGCTACACCTTC,CASSLSWANYGYTF
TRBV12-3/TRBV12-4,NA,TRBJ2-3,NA,TGTGCCAGCACCGCAAGGGGGGGTCTCGGCACAGATACGCAGTATTTT,CASTARGGLGTDTQYF
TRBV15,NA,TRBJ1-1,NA,TGTGCCACCAGCAGAGACCGGGCCAACACTGAAGCTTTCTTT,CATSRDRANTEAFF
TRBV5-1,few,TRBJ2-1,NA,TGCGCCAGCAGCTTCAGAACGCGCTCCTACAATGAGCAGTTCTTC,CASSFRTRSYNEQFF
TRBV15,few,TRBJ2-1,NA,TGTGCCACCAGCAGAGTTCCGGAGGCCTACAATGAGCAGTTCTTC,CATSRVPEAYNEQFF
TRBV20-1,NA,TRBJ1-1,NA,TGCAGTGCGCCGACAGCCCAAGCTTTCTTT,CSAPTAQAFF